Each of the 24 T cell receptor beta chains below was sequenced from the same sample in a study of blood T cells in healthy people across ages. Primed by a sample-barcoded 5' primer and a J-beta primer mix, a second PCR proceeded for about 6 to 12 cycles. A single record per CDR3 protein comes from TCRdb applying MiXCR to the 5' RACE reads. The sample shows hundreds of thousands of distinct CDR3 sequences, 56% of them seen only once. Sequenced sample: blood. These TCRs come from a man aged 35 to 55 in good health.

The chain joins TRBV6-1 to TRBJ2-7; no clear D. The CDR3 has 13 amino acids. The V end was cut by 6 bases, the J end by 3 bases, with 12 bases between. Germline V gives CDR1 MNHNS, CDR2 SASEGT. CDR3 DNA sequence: TGTGCCAGCAGGAGCTCTGGGTACTACGAGCAGTACTTC. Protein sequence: CASRSSGYYEQYF.

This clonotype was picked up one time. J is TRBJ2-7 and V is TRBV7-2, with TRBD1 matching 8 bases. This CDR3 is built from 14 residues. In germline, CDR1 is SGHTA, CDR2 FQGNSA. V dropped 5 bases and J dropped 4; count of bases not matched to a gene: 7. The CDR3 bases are TGTGCCAGCAGCCTACGGGACAGGCGATACGAGCAGTACTTC. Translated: CASSLRDRRYEQYF.

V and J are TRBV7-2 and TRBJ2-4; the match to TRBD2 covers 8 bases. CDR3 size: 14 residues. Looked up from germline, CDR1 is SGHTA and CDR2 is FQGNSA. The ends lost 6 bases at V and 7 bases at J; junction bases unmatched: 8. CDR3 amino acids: CASSPGGALNIQYF. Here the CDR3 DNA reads TGTGCCAGCAGTCCCGGGGGGGCCTTGAACATTCAGTACTTC.

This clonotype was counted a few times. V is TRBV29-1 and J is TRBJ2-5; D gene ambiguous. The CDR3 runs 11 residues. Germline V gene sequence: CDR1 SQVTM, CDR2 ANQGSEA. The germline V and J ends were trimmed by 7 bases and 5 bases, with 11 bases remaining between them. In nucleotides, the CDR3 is TGCAGCGGGAAGGGTTTGGAGACCCAGTACTTC. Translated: CSGKGLETQYF.

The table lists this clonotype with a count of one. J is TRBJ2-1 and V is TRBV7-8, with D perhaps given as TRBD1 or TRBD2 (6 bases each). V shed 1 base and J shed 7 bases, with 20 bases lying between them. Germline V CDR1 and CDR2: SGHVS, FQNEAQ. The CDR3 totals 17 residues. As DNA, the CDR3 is TGTGCCAGCAGCTTAGAGGGGGGCCAGGGGAGTGGGAATGAGCAGTTCTTC. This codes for CASSLEGGQGSGNEQFF.

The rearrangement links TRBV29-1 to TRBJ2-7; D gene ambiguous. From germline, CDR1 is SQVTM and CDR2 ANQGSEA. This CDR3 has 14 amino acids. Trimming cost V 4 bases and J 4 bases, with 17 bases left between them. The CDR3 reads CSVALDVSTYEQYF. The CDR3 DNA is TGCAGCGTTGCCCTAGATGTCAGCACTTACGAGCAGTACTTC.

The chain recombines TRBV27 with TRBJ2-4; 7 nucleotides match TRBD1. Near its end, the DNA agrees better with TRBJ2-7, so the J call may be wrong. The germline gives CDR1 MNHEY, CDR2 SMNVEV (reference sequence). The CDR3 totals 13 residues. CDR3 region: CASGLSTGVEQYF. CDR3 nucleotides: TGTGCCAGCGGTCTATCCACAGGGGTCGAGCAGTACTTC.

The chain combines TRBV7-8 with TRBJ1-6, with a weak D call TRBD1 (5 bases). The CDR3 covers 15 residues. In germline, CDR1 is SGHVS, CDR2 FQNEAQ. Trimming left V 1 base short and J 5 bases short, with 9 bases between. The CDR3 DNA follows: TGTGCCAGCAGCTTAGACAGGCACAATAATTCACCCCTCCACTTT. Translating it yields CASSLDRHNNSPLHF.

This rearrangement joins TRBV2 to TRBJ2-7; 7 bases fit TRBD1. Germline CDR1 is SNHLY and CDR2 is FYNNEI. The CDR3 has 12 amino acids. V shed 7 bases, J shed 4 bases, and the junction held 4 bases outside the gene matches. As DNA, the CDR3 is TGTGCCAGCAACCGGGACAGTTACGAGCAGTACTTC. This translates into CASNRDSYEQYF.

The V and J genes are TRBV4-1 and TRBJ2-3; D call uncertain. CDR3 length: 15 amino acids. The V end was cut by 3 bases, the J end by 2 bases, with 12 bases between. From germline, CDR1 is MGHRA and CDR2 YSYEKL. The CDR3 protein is CASSQNQLNTDTQYF. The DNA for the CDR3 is TGCGCCAGCAGCCAGAACCAACTTAACACAGATACGCAGTATTTT.

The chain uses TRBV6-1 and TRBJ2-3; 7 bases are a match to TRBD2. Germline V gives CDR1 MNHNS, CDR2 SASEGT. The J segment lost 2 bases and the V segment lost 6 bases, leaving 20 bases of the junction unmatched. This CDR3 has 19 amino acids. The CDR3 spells CASRRQKGLSAGDTDTQYF. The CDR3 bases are TGTGCCAGCAGACGACAAAAGGGCTTATCGGCGGGGGACACAGATACGCAGTATTTT.

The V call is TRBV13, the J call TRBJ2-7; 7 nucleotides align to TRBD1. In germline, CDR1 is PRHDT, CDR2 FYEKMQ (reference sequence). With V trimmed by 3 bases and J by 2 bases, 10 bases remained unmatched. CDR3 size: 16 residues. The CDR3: CASSLEQGVGAYEQYF. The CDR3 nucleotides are TGTGCCAGCAGCTTGGAGCAGGGGGTAGGGGCCTACGAGCAGTACTTC.

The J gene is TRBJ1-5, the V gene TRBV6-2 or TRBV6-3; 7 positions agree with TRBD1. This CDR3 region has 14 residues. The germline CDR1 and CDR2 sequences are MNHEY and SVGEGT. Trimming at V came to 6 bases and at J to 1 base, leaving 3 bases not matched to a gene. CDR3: CASRQGNSNQPQHF. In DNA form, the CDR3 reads TGTGCCAGCAGACAGGGGAACAGCAATCAGCCCCAGCATTTT.

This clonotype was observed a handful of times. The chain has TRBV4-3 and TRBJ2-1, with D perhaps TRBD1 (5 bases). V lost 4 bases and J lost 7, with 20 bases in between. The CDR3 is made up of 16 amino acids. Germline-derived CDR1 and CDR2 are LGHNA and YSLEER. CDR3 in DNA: TGCGCCAGCAGCCCTTATCAGGGTATCCTGCAGAATGAGCAGTTCTTC. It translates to CASSPYQGILQNEQFF.

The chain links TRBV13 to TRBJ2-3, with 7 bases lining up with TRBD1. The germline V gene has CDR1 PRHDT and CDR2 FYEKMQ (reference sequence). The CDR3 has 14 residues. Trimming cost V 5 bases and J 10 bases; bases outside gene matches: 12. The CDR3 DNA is TGTGCCAGCAGCCCACCGGGACAGCGCTGTGCGCAGTATTTT. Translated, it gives CASSPPGQRCAQYF.

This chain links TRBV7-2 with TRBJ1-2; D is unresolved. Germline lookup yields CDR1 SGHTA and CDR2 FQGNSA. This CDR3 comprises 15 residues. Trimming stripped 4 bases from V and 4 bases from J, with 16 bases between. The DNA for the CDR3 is TGTGCCAGCAGCTCACGGGGAATCGGAAGCTATGGCTACACCTTC. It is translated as CASSSRGIGSYGYTF.

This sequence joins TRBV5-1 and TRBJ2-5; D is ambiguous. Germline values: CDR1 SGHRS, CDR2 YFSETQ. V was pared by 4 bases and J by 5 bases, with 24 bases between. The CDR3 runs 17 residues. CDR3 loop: CASSPGQSWRQDETQYF. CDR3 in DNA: TGCGCCAGCAGCCCCGGGCAGTCTTGGCGGCAAGATGAGACCCAGTACTTC.

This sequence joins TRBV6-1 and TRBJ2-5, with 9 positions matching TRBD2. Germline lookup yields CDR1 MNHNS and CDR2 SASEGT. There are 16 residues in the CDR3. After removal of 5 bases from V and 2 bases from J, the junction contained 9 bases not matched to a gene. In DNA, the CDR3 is TGTGCCAGCAGTAGGAGAAGCGGGAGGCTACAAGAGACCCAGTACTTC. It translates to CASSRRSGRLQETQYF.

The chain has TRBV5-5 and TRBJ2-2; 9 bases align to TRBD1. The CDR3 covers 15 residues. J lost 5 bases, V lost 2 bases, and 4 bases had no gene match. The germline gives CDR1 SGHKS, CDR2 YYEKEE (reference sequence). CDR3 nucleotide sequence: TGTGCCAGCAGCTTAGGGACAGGGCCGACCGGGGAGCTGTTTTTT. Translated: CASSLGTGPTGELFF.

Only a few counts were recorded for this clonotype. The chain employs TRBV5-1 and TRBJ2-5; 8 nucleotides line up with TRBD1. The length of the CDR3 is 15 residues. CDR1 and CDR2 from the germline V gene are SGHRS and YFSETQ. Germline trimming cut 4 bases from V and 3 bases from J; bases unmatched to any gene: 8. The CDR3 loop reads CASSPRWGQEETQYF. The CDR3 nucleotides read TGCGCCAGCAGCCCCAGGTGGGGACAGGAAGAGACCCAGTACTTC.

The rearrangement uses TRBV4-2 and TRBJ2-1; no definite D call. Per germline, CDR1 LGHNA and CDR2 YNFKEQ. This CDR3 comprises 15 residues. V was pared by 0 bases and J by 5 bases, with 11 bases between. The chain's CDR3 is CASSQEGRQNNEQFF. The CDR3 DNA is TGTGCCAGCAGCCAAGAAGGCAGGCAGAACAATGAGCAGTTCTTC.

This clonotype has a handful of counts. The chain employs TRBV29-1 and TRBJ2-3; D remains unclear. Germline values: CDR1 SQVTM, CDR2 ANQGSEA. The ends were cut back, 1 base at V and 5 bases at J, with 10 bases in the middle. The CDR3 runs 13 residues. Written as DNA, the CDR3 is TGCAGCGTTGAAGTCGTGGGTGTAGATACGCAGTATTTT. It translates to CSVEVVGVDTQYF.

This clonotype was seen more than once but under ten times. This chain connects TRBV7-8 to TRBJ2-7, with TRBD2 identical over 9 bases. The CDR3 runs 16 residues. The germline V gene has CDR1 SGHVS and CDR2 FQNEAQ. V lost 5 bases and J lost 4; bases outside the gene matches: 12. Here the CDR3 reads CASSQNQAGGRYEQYF. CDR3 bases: TGTGCCAGCAGCCAAAACCAAGCGGGAGGTCGGTACGAGCAGTACTTC.

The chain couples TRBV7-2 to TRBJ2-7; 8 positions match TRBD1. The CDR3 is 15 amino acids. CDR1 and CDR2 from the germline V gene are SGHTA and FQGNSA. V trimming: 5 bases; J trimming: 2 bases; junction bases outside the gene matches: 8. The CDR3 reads CASSAQGGSPYEQYF. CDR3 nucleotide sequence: TGTGCCAGCAGCGCACAGGGGGGCAGCCCCTACGAGCAGTACTTC.